This paragraph reports one TCR beta chain. Antigen specificity is unknown. The sample belongs to a study of T cell repertoires in cytomegalovirus infection. About the research overall: In the study, CMV epitopes included recently identified HLA-C-restricted and well-studied HLA-B-restricted ones. TCR beta signatures that were public indicated CMV infection and matching HLA type. Whole-study findings and limits: People with CMV and the relevant HLA were identified by cumulative public TCR beta family frequency. There were HLA-C-restricted CMV-specific TCR beta clonotypes dominating the ex vivo response.

The V and J ends lost 8 bases and 8 bases respectively, with 15 bases between them. CDR1 and CDR2 from the germline V gene are MDHEN and SYDVKM. The CDR3 is 12 amino acids. Using its own MiXCR run on the reads, TCRdb lists one record per CDR3 protein. The data hold roughly 500,000 distinct CDR3 sequences, with about 33% observed a single time. This TCR derives from a human donor in good health (CMV status not recorded). Some clones in this sample may be carry-over from other donors' samples. The source material was cultured PBMCs, sampled from culture after CMV antigen stimulation. The gene calls are TRBV28 and TRBJ1-1; D not resolved. CDR3 bases: TGTGCCAGCTATACCCCCCTGAGGGAAGCTTTCTTT. Translation gives CASYTPLREAFF.